Each of the 21 T cell receptor beta chains below was sequenced from the same sample in a study of blood T cell repertoires in COVID-19. Clones were sequenced by immunoSEQ multiplex PCR, and TCRdb holds only the in-frame ones, with some missing. The sample contains a few hundred thousand clones, about 87% of which appear only once. Sequenced sample: PBMCs or T cells enriched from blood (not recorded which). The receptors come from a woman aged 50 to 65 who had recovered from COVID-19.

In this sample, this clone turned up once. The J gene is TRBJ2-7, the V gene TRBV7-6; D unresolved. Trimming took off 2 bases at V and 7 bases at J, with 15 bases between the two ends. In germline, CDR1 is SGHVS, CDR2 FNYEAQ. This CDR3 is built from 14 residues. For the CDR3, the DNA is TGTGCCAGCAGCTTATCGGCTTTAACGGGTGAGCAGTACTTC. Amino acids: CASSLSALTGEQYF.

The chain combines TRBV7-2 with TRBJ2-1; 13 positions agree with TRBD2. CDR1 is SGHTA and CDR2 is FQGNSA in the germline V gene. J lost 10 bases, V lost 4 bases, and 7 bases had no gene match. The CDR3 has 15 amino acids. CDR3 nucleotides: TGTGCCAGCAGCTGGCGGACTAGCGGGGGACTCGAGCAGTTCTTC. Its translation is CASSWRTSGGLEQFF.

A remark on this clone: The sample has other DNA sequences that encode this CDR3 too. V is TRBV30 and J is TRBJ1-4; tentative D call: TRBD1 (5 bases). The germline CDR1 and CDR2 sequences are GTSNPN and SVGIG (reference sequence). V was shortened by 5 bases and J by 0 bases, with 7 bases between the two germline ends. The CDR3 is made up of 13 amino acids. The CDR3 reads CAWGTSTNEKLFF. The CDR3, as DNA: TGTGCCTGGGGGACTTCAACTAATGAAAAACTGTTTTTT.

The count of this clone is one. This sequence joins TRBV4-3 and TRBJ2-1; 8 bases are shared with TRBD1. Per germline, CDR1 LGHNA and CDR2 YSLEER. The junction had 8 bases not matched to a gene; V was cut back by 0 bases and J by 4 bases. This CDR3 is 17 amino acids long. As DNA, the CDR3 is TGCGCCAGCAGCCAAGAGGGGAATGGACAGGGTTACAATGAGCAGTTCTTC. Protein: CASSQEGNGQGYNEQFF.

Here the CDR3 DNA reads TGTGCCAGCACCCAGAGCTCTGGGGCCAACGTCCTGACTTTC. It is translated as CASTQSSGANVLTF. The chain employs TRBV14 and TRBJ2-6; D remains unclear. Germline CDR1 is SGHDN and CDR2 is FVKESK. The CDR3 contains 14 residues. V was clipped by 7 bases and J by 0 bases, with 7 bases between them. Supplemented by reference TRBV14 and TRBJ2-6, the full variable domain reads EAGVTQFPSHSVIEKGQTVTLRCDPISGHDNLYWYRRVMGKEIKFLLHFVKESKQDESGMPNNRFLAERTGGTYSTLKVQPAELEDSGVYFCASTQSSGANVLTFGAGSRLTVL.

This clone was counted only a few times. The chain is built from TRBV4-3 and TRBJ1-1; 8 nucleotides line up with TRBD1. V dropped 3 bases and J dropped 10; count of bases not matched to a gene: 16. CDR1 is LGHNA and CDR2 is YSLEER in the germline V gene. This CDR3 has 16 residues. The CDR3 nucleotides are TGCGCCAGCAGCCATTCACGTGGACAGGGAGACGGGATAGCTTTCTTT. Translation gives CASSHSRGQGDGIAFF.

This sequence joins TRBV28 and TRBJ1-1; no reliable D call. Trimming shortened V by 2 bases and J by 0 bases, and 10 bases separated the two germline ends. The germline V gene encodes CDR1 MDHEN and CDR2 SYDVKM. The CDR3 totals 15 residues. The CDR3 sequence is CASSLSKGVNTEAFF. In nucleotides, the CDR3 is TGTGCCAGCAGTTTAAGTAAGGGAGTGAACACTGAAGCTTTCTTT. Using reference TRBV28 and TRBJ1-1 for the parts outside the CDR3, the full variable domain is DVKVTQSSRYLVKRTGEKVFLECVQDMDHENMFWYRQDPGLGLRLIYFSYDVKMKEKGDIPEGYSVSREKKERFSLILESASTNQTSMYLCASSLSKGVNTEAFFGQGTRLTVV.

The chain uses TRBV19 and TRBJ1-4; maybe TRBD1 (6 bases). Trimming took off 1 base at V and 3 bases at J, with 15 bases between the two ends. The CDR3 contains 17 residues. Germline lookup yields CDR1 LNHDA and CDR2 SQIVND (reference sequence). CDR3 nucleotide sequence: TGTGCCAGTAGTATAGTGACAGGTCTCGTGGCTAATGAAAAACTGTTTTTT. Encoded protein: CASSIVTGLVANEKLFF.

V usage is TRBV4-3 and J usage is TRBJ1-6; a possible D gene is TRBD1 (5 bases). Germline values: CDR1 LGHNA, CDR2 YSLEER. The CDR3 totals 17 residues. Trimming removed 0 bases from V and 1 base from J, with 10 bases in between. The chain's CDR3 is CASSQEGDSSYNSPLHF. The CDR3 region has the DNA TGCGCCAGCAGCCAAGAGGGGGACTCGTCCTATAATTCACCCCTCCACTTT.

CDR3 DNA sequence: TGTGCCGGCCACAAACATCGGGGAACAGGCAATCAGCCCCAGCATTTT. Amino acid sequence: CAGHKHRGTGNQPQHF. This chain uses TRBV27 with TRBJ1-5; no definite D call. CDR1 and CDR2 (germline): MNHEY, SMNVEV (reference sequence). CDR3 length: 16 amino acids. Trimming pared 11 bases from V and 2 bases from J, leaving 22 bases between.

This rearrangement joins TRBV5-1 to TRBJ2-2; D perhaps matches TRBD1 (5 bases). The CDR3 totals 12 residues. Trimming left V 5 bases short and J 5 bases short, with 7 bases between. Germline-derived CDR1 and CDR2 are SGHRS and YFSETQ. The CDR3 loop is CASRPGTGELFF. The DNA of the CDR3 is TGCGCCAGCAGGCCAGGGACCGGGGAGCTGTTTTTT.

V and J are TRBV28 and TRBJ1-5; a weak D match, TRBD1 (5 bases). The CDR3 contains 12 residues. Per the germline V gene, CDR1 is MDHEN and CDR2 is SYDVKM. The V and J ends lost 3 bases and 7 bases respectively, with 7 bases between them. The CDR3 DNA is TGTGCCAGCAGTTTTGGGGGGCAGCCCCAGCATTTT. Residues: CASSFGGQPQHF.

V is TRBV7-9 and J is TRBJ2-7, with 8 bases lining up with TRBD1. CDR1 and CDR2 from the germline V gene are SEHNR and FQNEAQ (reference sequence). The ends lost 5 bases at V and 2 bases at J; junction bases unmatched: 5. CDR3 length: 14 residues. CDR3 coding DNA: TGTGCCAGCAGCCCCGGACAGGGTACCTACGAGCAGTACTTC. Amino acids: CASSPGQGTYEQYF.

The rearrangement links TRBV27 to TRBJ2-2; 9 bases agree with TRBD1. Trimming removed 6 bases from V and 2 bases from J; junction bases left unmatched: 10. Germline V gene data show CDR1 as MNHEY and CDR2 as SMNVEV (reference sequence). The CDR3 is 17 residues long. The CDR3 DNA sequence: TGTGCCAGCAGCCGACGACAGGGGGTGGAAAACACCGGGGAGCTGTTTTTT. As protein: CASSRRQGVENTGELFF.

V gene TRBV28 combines with J gene TRBJ1-5; D perhaps matches TRBD1 (6 bases). The CDR3 runs to 16 residues. Germline CDR1 and CDR2: MDHEN and SYDVKM. V was trimmed by 5 bases and J by 6 bases, leaving 20 bases between them. CDR3 loop: CASSPGTPSMTQPQHF. CDR3 bases: TGTGCCAGCAGTCCCGGGACACCTTCCATGACTCAGCCCCAGCATTTT.

The chain carries TRBV6-5 and TRBJ1-4; D is uncertain. The length of the CDR3 is 13 residues. Trimming took off 8 bases at V and 7 bases at J, with 14 bases between the two ends. CDR1 and CDR2 (germline): MNHEY, SVGAGI. For the CDR3, the DNA is TGTGCCAGCTTTCGGGGTTTGGGTGAAAAACTGTTTTTT. As protein: CASFRGLGEKLFF.

This sequence joins TRBV25-1 and TRBJ2-7, with D tentatively TRBD1 (5 bases). Trimming took 6 bases from V and 3 from J, leaving 6 bases between them. Germline values: CDR1 MGHDK, CDR2 SYGVNS. The CDR3 is made up of 11 amino acids. For the CDR3, the DNA is TGTGCCAGCAGCCAGGGCTACGAGCAGTACTTC. Amino acids: CASSQGYEQYF.

The gene calls are TRBV12-5 and TRBJ1-2; D is perhaps TRBD1 (5 bases). Germline V gene data show CDR1 as LGHNT and CDR2 as FRNRAP. V was shortened by 6 bases and J by 4 bases, with 24 bases between the two germline ends. The CDR3 sequence is 17 residues long. CDR3 in DNA: TGTGCTAGTGGCCCCCCACGGAGACAGAGATCCTCCTATGGCTACACCTTC. Its translation is CASGPPRRQRSSYGYTF. Based on the CDR3 plus reference TRBV12-5 and TRBJ1-2, the full variable domain is DARVTQTPRHKVTEMGQEVTMRCQPILGHNTVFWYRQTMMQGLELLAYFRNRAPLDDSGMPKDRFSAEMPDATLATLKIQPSEPRDSAVYFCASGPPRRQRSSYGYTFGSGTRLTVV.

The chain couples TRBV4-1 to TRBJ2-3, with D tentatively TRBD1 (6 bases). The CDR3 is 16 residues long. Germline values: CDR1 MGHRA, CDR2 YSYEKL. V lost 1 base and J lost 2, with 13 bases in between. The chain's CDR3 is CASSQVLRGITDTQYF. The CDR3 DNA is TGCGCCAGCAGCCAAGTTTTAAGGGGGATCACAGATACGCAGTATTTT.

The V gene is TRBV6-2 or TRBV6-3, the J gene TRBJ1-2; no firm D call. The germline V gene has CDR1 MNHEY and CDR2 SVGEGT. The CDR3 spans 14 residues. Between the trimmed V and J ends, which lost 2 bases and 2 bases, there was a span of 9 bases. The chain's CDR3 is CASSYPRANYGYTF. CDR3 DNA: TGTGCCAGCAGTTACCCGAGGGCGAACTATGGCTACACCTTC.

The V call is TRBV7-2, the J call TRBJ2-7; TRBD1 matches 8 bases. This CDR3 has 15 residues. Germline CDR1 is SGHTA and CDR2 is FQGNSA. The J segment lost 3 bases and the V segment lost 4 bases, leaving 8 bases of the junction unmatched. The CDR3 reads CASSSLPGTGYEQYF. DNA for the CDR3: TGTGCCAGCAGCTCTCTGCCCGGGACAGGCTACGAGCAGTACTTC.